This entry is about one T cell receptor (beta chain). Germline-derived CDR1 and CDR2 are SNHLY and FYNNEI. This CDR3 has 12 residues. V lost 6 bases, J lost 9 bases, and 4 bases stayed unmatched. This record belongs to a study of cytomegalovirus exposure and HLA in healthy donors. Vbeta (60) and Jbeta (13) primers were used in the PCR. Only in-frame clones appear in the TCRdb table, and some are missing; sequencing was by immunoSEQ multiplex PCR. Here the sample spans about 120,000 clones, less than 70% being singletons. This TCR came from a woman aged 25 to 39 in good health and CMV-seronegative. The chain joins TRBV2 to TRBJ2-1; 8 bases agree with TRBD1. Specimen: PBMCs. DNA for the CDR3: TGTGCCAGCAGCCGGACAGGGACTGAGCAGTTCTTC. It specifies CASSRTGTEQFF. Variable domain in full (rest from reference TRBV2 and TRBJ2-1): EPEVTQTPSHQVTQMGQEVILRCVPISNHLYFYWYRQILGQKVEFLVSFYNNEISEKSEIFDDQFSVERPDGSNFTLKIRSTKLEDSAMYFCASSRTGTEQFFGPGTRLTVL.